The 15 T cell receptor beta chains below were found in one sample sequenced in a study of blood T cells in healthy people across ages. The authors ran a second PCR of roughly 6 to 11 cycles using a sample-barcoded 5' primer and a J-beta primer mix. TCRdb passed the 5' RACE reads through MiXCR, listing each CDR3 protein once. The table lists hundreds of thousands of distinct CDR3 sequences, about 42% of them singletons. Sequences were obtained from blood. The receptors come from a woman aged 60-70 years in good health.

This chain connects TRBV6-6 to TRBJ2-5, with 8 bases identical to TRBD2. In germline, CDR1 is MNHNY, CDR2 SVGAGI (reference sequence). Trimming removed 0 bases from V and 5 bases from J; junction bases left unmatched: 8. CDR3 size: 16 residues. The CDR3 region has the DNA TGTGCCAGCAGTTACTCAGGTCCCCGCGGGGGGGAGACCCAGTACTTC. It specifies CASSYSGPRGGETQYF.

This clonotype was picked up many times. The rearrangement links TRBV10-3 to TRBJ2-3; D perhaps matches TRBD2 (6 bases). Trimming shortened V by 3 bases and J by 0 bases, and 7 bases separated the two germline ends. CDR3 length: 14 amino acids. CDR1 is ENHRY, CDR2 SYGVKD, per germline. Written as DNA, the CDR3 is TGTGCCATCAGTGACGGGACTAGCACAGATACGCAGTATTTT. It encodes CAISDGTSTDTQYF.

This clonotype came up a few times. The chain recombines TRBV18 with TRBJ1-2, with no clear D. Germline V gives CDR1 KGHSH, CDR2 LQKENI. The V end lost 1 base, the J end lost 8 bases, and 8 bases lay between the germline ends. The CDR3 totals 12 residues. In DNA, the CDR3 is TGTGCCAGCTCACCACGCTTAGGGGGCTACACCTTC. Residues: CASSPRLGGYTF.

This clonotype was counted between two and nine times. The rearrangement links TRBV10-1 to TRBJ2-7; D is possibly TRBD1 (6 bases). CDR1 and CDR2 (germline): WNHNN, SYGVQD (reference sequence). This CDR3 is built from 14 residues. V shed 2 bases and J shed 2 bases, with 10 bases lying between them. CDR3 amino acids: CASSEGQSAYEQYF. In DNA, the CDR3 is TGCGCCAGCAGTGAGGGACAGTCGGCCTACGAGCAGTACTTC.

This chain joins TRBV20-1 and TRBJ2-5; 13 bases line up with TRBD2. The CDR3 is 16 amino acids. CDR1 is DFQATT and CDR2 is SNEGSKA in the germline V gene (reference sequence). The ends lost 5 bases at V and 2 bases at J; junction bases unmatched: 8. CDR3 sequence: CSAGLTSGGAQETQYF. The CDR3 coding sequence is TGCAGTGCTGGGTTAACTAGCGGGGGGGCGCAAGAGACCCAGTACTTC.

This clonotype has a handful of counts. V and J are TRBV20-1 and TRBJ2-3, with D possibly matching TRBD2 (6 bases). The CDR3 loop spans 12 amino acids. V was cut by 6 bases and J by 4 bases, with 11 bases left in between. CDR1 is DFQATT and CDR2 is SNEGSKA in the germline V gene (reference sequence). The CDR3 nucleotides are TGCAGTGCAGTGACGGGGGCAGATACGCAGTATTTT. It encodes CSAVTGADTQYF.

This clonotype was detected once. A read error may be the cause here, since a much bigger clone is one base away. The genes are TRBV9 and TRBJ2-7; 10 bases line up with TRBD2. Germline V lookup: CDR1 SGDLS, CDR2 YYNGEE. J was trimmed by 1 base and V by 4 bases; bases with no gene match: 14. The CDR3 length is 18 residues. The CDR3 DNA follows: TGTGCCAGCAGCCCTCCGGGACGAGCGGGGGGGCCTTCCTACGAGCAGTACTTC. The encoded protein is CASSPPGRAGGPSYEQYF. The variable domain in full, completed from reference TRBV9 and TRBJ2-7, reads DSGVTQTPKHLITATGQRVTLRCSPRSGDLSVYWYQQSLDQGLQFLIQYYNGEERAKGNILERFSAQQFPDLHSELNLSSLELGDSALYFCASSPPGRAGGPSYEQYFGPGTRLTVT.

As regards this clonotype: Being one base from a much bigger clone, this may be a read error. V and J are TRBV5-1 and TRBJ2-3; TRBD2 matches 12 bases. The CDR3 covers 17 residues. The J segment lost 8 bases and the V segment lost 1 base, leaving 11 bases of the junction unmatched. CDR1 and CDR2 from the germline V gene are SGHRS and YFSETQ. In DNA, the CDR3 is TGCGCCAGCAGCTTGAGCCAGGCTAGCGGGAGGGCAGCTACGCAGTATTTT. It codes for CASSLSQASGRAATQYF.

The chain has TRBV7-2 and TRBJ2-7, with D possibly being TRBD2 (6 bases). The V end was cut by 2 bases, the J end by 5 bases, with 13 bases between. The germline gives CDR1 SGHTA, CDR2 FQGNSA. The length of the CDR3 is 14 residues. CDR3: CASSLRGKRNEQYF. CDR3 DNA: TGTGCCAGCAGCTTACGCGGGAAACGGAACGAGCAGTACTTC. Combining the CDR3 with reference TRBV7-2 and TRBJ2-7 gives the whole variable domain GAGVSQSPSNKVTEKGKDVELRCDPISGHTALYWYRQSLGQGLEFLIYFQGNSAPDKSGLPSDRFSAERTGGSVSTLTIQRTQQEDSAVYLCASSLRGKRNEQYFGPGTRLTVT.

The chain is built from TRBV7-2 and TRBJ2-1, with D perhaps TRBD2 (6 bases). Trimming shortened V by 0 bases and J by 0 bases, and 9 bases separated the two germline ends. This CDR3 region has 16 residues. Per germline, CDR1 SGHTA and CDR2 FQGNSA. The CDR3 nucleotides are TGTGCCAGCAGCTTAGCCGCCGGGGGCTCCTACAATGAGCAGTTCTTC. It encodes CASSLAAGGSYNEQFF.

The chain is built from TRBV3-1 and TRBJ2-5; D is perhaps TRBD2 (6 bases). The CDR3 is 15 amino acids. V lost 3 bases, J lost 7 bases, and 18 bases lay in between. The germline V gene encodes CDR1 LGHDT and CDR2 YNNKEL (reference sequence). CDR3 protein: CASSHPGTVSGTQYF. The CDR3 region has the DNA TGTGCCAGCAGCCATCCGGGGACTGTGTCGGGGACCCAGTACTTC.

The chain carries TRBV6-6 and TRBJ2-5, with D maybe TRBD2 (6 bases). The CDR3 is 16 residues long. Trimming pared 5 bases from V and 5 bases from J, leaving 21 bases between. In germline, CDR1 is MNHNY, CDR2 SVGAGI (reference sequence). CDR3 in DNA: TGTGCCAGCAGTCCCCTGGGTCGGGAGATACAGGAGACCCAGTACTTC. The encoded protein is CASSPLGREIQETQYF.

The rearrangement uses TRBV3-1 and TRBJ2-7, with TRBD2 matching 11 bases. V lost 11 bases and J lost 3; bases outside the gene matches: 6. The CDR3 sequence is 13 residues long. CDR1 is LGHDT, CDR2 YNNKEL, per germline (reference sequence). This chain's CDR3 is CAGRGLAGYEQYF. For the CDR3, the DNA is TGTGCCGGCCGCGGACTAGCGGGCTACGAGCAGTACTTC.

J is TRBJ2-7 and V is TRBV10-3; TRBD2 matches at 9 bases. Germline V gene sequence: CDR1 ENHRY, CDR2 SYGVKD. With 0 bases clipped from V and 2 bases from J, the junction kept 5 bases outside the gene matches. The CDR3 has 16 residues. This CDR3 is CAISESASGAPYEQYF. CDR3 bases: TGTGCCATCAGTGAGTCCGCTAGCGGGGCTCCCTACGAGCAGTACTTC.

The V gene is TRBV20-1, the J gene TRBJ2-3; 10 bases are a match to TRBD2. The CDR3 spans 14 residues. V shed 6 bases, J shed 1 base, and the junction held 4 bases outside the gene matches. Germline V CDR1 and CDR2: DFQATT, SNEGSKA (reference sequence). CDR3 sequence (DNA): TGCAGTGCAACCGGGACTAGCGGCACAGATACGCAGTATTTT. Amino acid sequence: CSATGTSGTDTQYF.